The 28 T cell receptor beta chains presented below share a single source sample, sequenced in a study of T cell responses to AZD1222 COVID-19 vaccine. Measured with immunoSEQ multiplex PCR; TCRdb has only the in-frame clones, and not every one. The repertoire consists of about 130,000 clones, with roughly nine tenths occurring once and the leading ten covering approximately 1.5%. Sequenced here: peripheral blood, sampled on day 0 of AZD1222 vaccination. The receptors derive from an adult in good health.

This clone showed up just once. The chain is built from TRBV28 and TRBJ2-3, with TRBD2 matching over 13 bases. Trimming took 5 bases from V and 0 from J; bases not matched to a gene: 5. Germline CDR1 and CDR2: MDHEN and SYDVKM. The CDR3 extends over 17 amino acids. The CDR3 spells CASSPGLAGSSTDTQYF. The DNA of the CDR3 is TGTGCCAGCAGTCCGGGACTAGCGGGATCTAGCACAGATACGCAGTATTTT.

The chain recombines TRBV7-3 with TRBJ2-1; TRBD1 is a possible D gene (6 bases). Trimming left V 5 bases short and J 4 bases short, with 15 bases between. This CDR3 spans 15 amino acids. Germline values: CDR1 SGHTA, CDR2 FQGTGA. In DNA, the CDR3 is TGTGCCAGCAGCCAGGGTAGACAGGTTTACAATGAGCAGTTCTTC. Translation gives CASSQGRQVYNEQFF.

The chain is built from TRBV5-1 and TRBJ1-2; D gene ambiguous. V lost 1 base and J lost 3, with 13 bases in between. This CDR3 has 15 residues. The V gene's germline CDR1 is SGHRS and CDR2 YFSETQ. CDR3 in DNA: TGCGCCAGCAGCTTGTTTGTGGGGTATTACTATGGCTACACCTTC. Translating gives CASSLFVGYYYGYTF.

The chain recombines TRBV3-1 (or the pseudogene TRBV3-2) with TRBJ2-1; D not resolved. Germline assignment: CDR1 LGHDT and CDR2 YNNKEL (reference sequence). Trimming cost V 3 bases and J 8 bases, with 11 bases left between them. The CDR3 consists of 13 residues. DNA for the CDR3: TGTGCCAGCAGCCACAGAAGGAACCATGAGCAGTTCTTC. Its protein product is CASSHRRNHEQFF.

The V call is TRBV19, the J call TRBJ1-6; TRBD1 matches 10 bases. V lost 6 bases, J lost 10 bases, and 6 bases stayed unmatched. The CDR3 has 14 amino acids. CDR1 LNHDA and CDR2 SQIVND come from the germline V gene (reference sequence). CDR3 residues: CASRGQGKQSPLHF. In nucleotides, the CDR3 is TGTGCCAGTAGGGGACAGGGGAAACAGTCACCCCTCCACTTT.

This chain uses TRBV6-5 with TRBJ1-2; 7 bases fit TRBD1. CDR1 and CDR2 (germline): MNHEY, SVGAGI. This CDR3 has 15 amino acids. J was trimmed by 5 bases and V by 2 bases; bases with no gene match: 8. The CDR3 DNA reads as TGTGCCAGCAGTTACGACCTTGGGACAGTTTATGGCTACACCTTC. It yields the protein CASSYDLGTVYGYTF.

This clone was observed a single time. V gene TRBV3-1 (or the pseudogene TRBV3-2) combines with J gene TRBJ1-1; D gene uncertain. From germline, CDR1 is LGHDT and CDR2 YNNKEL (reference sequence). CDR3 length: 15 residues. Between the trimmed V and J ends, which lost 1 base and 6 bases, there was a span of 15 bases. The CDR3 region is CASSQGQAPLSEAFF. CDR3 in DNA: TGTGCCAGCAGCCAAGGGCAGGCTCCTCTGTCTGAAGCTTTCTTT.

The chain is built from TRBV28 and TRBJ1-5; D gene unclear. This CDR3 has 14 amino acids. Trimming pared 7 bases from V and 0 bases from J, leaving 10 bases between. Germline-derived CDR1 and CDR2 are MDHEN and SYDVKM. CDR3 nucleotides: TGTGCCAGCAACAAGGAGTTTAGCAATCAGCCCCAGCATTTT. This codes for CASNKEFSNQPQHF.

The genes are TRBV4-3 and TRBJ2-1, with D possibly TRBD2 on 5 matching bases. This CDR3 region has 15 residues. V lost 4 bases and J 6 bases, leaving 16 bases between the germline ends. Germline CDR1 LGHNA, CDR2 YSLEER. The CDR3 region is CASSPNAGWPNEQFF. The CDR3 DNA reads as TGCGCCAGCAGCCCGAACGCGGGTTGGCCCAATGAGCAGTTCTTC.

The chain links TRBV4-1 to TRBJ1-2; 9 bases line up with TRBD1. Per the germline V gene, CDR1 is MGHRA and CDR2 is YSYEKL. V trimming: 3 bases; J trimming: 6 bases; junction bases outside the gene matches: 8. CDR3 size: 15 residues. In DNA, the CDR3 is TGCGCCAGCAGCCACACAGGGGGCTTTCGGAATGGCTACACCTTC. Translation gives CASSHTGGFRNGYTF.

The chain recombines TRBV7-5 with TRBJ2-7; the table's D call TRBD2 went unverified against the DNA. TRBV7-5 has pseudogene status. This CDR3 contains 17 residues. The CDR3 region is CVRSLEALAGISYEQYF. The CDR3 DNA is TGTGTCAGAAGCTTAGAAGCTCTAGCGGGTATCTCCTACGAGCAGTACTTC.

This sequence joins TRBV27 and TRBJ1-2, with TRBD1 identical over 8 bases. The germline CDR1 and CDR2 sequences are MNHEY and SMNVEV (reference sequence). V was clipped by 6 bases and J by 8 bases; unmatched bases: 8. The CDR3 has 13 residues. CDR3 loop: CASSLTGDVGYTF. CDR3 nucleotides: TGTGCCAGCAGCCTGACAGGGGATGTCGGCTACACCTTC.

The J gene is TRBJ2-5, the V gene TRBV30, with D hard to call. Trimming pared 2 bases from V and 3 bases from J, leaving 10 bases between. In germline, CDR1 is GTSNPN, CDR2 SVGIG (reference sequence). This CDR3 region has 13 residues. The CDR3 reads CAWSSRRKETQYF. DNA for the CDR3: TGTGCCTGGAGTTCCCGAAGGAAAGAGACCCAGTACTTC.

The chain is built from TRBV24-1 and TRBJ1-1; D perhaps matches TRBD1 (6 bases). V lost 1 base and J lost 4, with 6 bases in between. CDR3 length equals 13 residues. Germline CDR1 KGHDR, CDR2 SFDVKD. CDR3 DNA: TGTGCCACCAGTGATTTAGGGGGCACTGAAGCTTTCTTT. It encodes CATSDLGGTEAFF.

The V gene is TRBV7-9, the J gene TRBJ2-3; TRBD1 matches 9 bases. CDR3 size: 15 residues. Germline V gene lookup returns CDR1 SEHNR and CDR2 FQNEAQ (reference sequence). J was trimmed by 1 base and V by 4 bases; bases with no gene match: 3. The CDR3 here is CASSSGTGRTDTQYF. DNA of the CDR3: TGTGCCAGCAGCTCCGGGACAGGGCGCACAGATACGCAGTATTTT. Together with reference TRBV7-9 and TRBJ2-3, the CDR3 gives the full variable domain: DTGVSQNPRHKITKRGQNVTFRCDPISEHNRLYWYRQTLGQGPEFLTYFQNEAQLEKSRLLSDRFSAERPKGSFSTLEIQRTEQGDSAMYLCASSSGTGRTDTQYFGPGTRLTVL.

This clone showed up just once. The CDR3 here is CASSPEGGMNTEAFF. The CDR3 DNA reads as TGTGCCAGCAGCCCCGAGGGGGGGATGAACACTGAAGCTTTCTTT. The rearrangement joins TRBV9 to TRBJ1-1; D perhaps matches TRBD1 (6 bases). Germline CDR1 and CDR2: SGDLS and YYNGEE. The CDR3 runs 15 residues. Deletions cut 4 bases from V and 0 bases from J, with 13 bases between. The complete variable domain, with remaining parts taken from reference TRBV9 and TRBJ1-1, reads DSGVTQTPKHLITATGQRVTLRCSPRSGDLSVYWYQQSLDQGLQFLIQYYNGEERAKGNILERFSAQQFPDLHSELNLSSLELGDSALYFCASSPEGGMNTEAFFGQGTRLTVV.

The chain is built from TRBV15 and TRBJ1-1, with D unclear. The V end was cut by 4 bases, the J end by 1 base, with 7 bases between. The germline V gene encodes CDR1 LNHNV and CDR2 YYDKDF (reference sequence). The CDR3 sequence is 13 residues long. The CDR3 loop is CATSMAQNTEAFF. DNA for the CDR3: TGTGCCACCAGCATGGCGCAGAACACTGAAGCTTTCTTT.

This clone turned up a few times. The V gene is TRBV7-6, the J gene TRBJ2-7; 7 bases align to TRBD1. Germline V lookup: CDR1 SGHVS, CDR2 FNYEAQ. This CDR3 region has 13 residues. The V gene end was trimmed by 3 bases and the J gene end by 3 bases; junction bases not matched to a gene: 2. Here the CDR3 reads CASSFGDSYEQYF. The CDR3 DNA is TGTGCCAGCAGCTTCGGGGACAGCTACGAGCAGTACTTC.

V gene TRBV18 combines with J gene TRBJ1-4; tentatively, D is TRBD1 (5 bases). The germline V gene encodes CDR1 KGHSH and CDR2 LQKENI. The ends were cut back, 3 bases at V and 5 bases at J, with 10 bases in the middle. The CDR3 is made up of 14 amino acids. In DNA form, the CDR3 reads TGTGCCAGCTCACCTGGGGGGACCAATGAAAAACTGTTTTTT. It yields the protein CASSPGGTNEKLFF.

This clone was detected only once. This rearrangement joins TRBV12-3 or TRBV12-4 to TRBJ2-3; D is uncertain. Trimming took off 6 bases at V and 4 bases at J, with 11 bases between the two ends. CDR3 length: 13 amino acids. The CDR3 spells CASRPQNADTQYF. DNA of the CDR3: TGTGCCAGCAGGCCACAGAACGCAGATACGCAGTATTTT.

The chain couples TRBV11-1 to TRBJ2-7; D gene ambiguous. Trimming took 0 bases from V and 0 from J, leaving 6 bases between them. The length of the CDR3 is 14 residues. Germline V gives CDR1 SGHAT, CDR2 FQDESV (reference sequence). The CDR3 here is CASSLAGSSYEQYF. CDR3 DNA sequence: TGTGCCAGCAGCTTAGCGGGAAGCTCCTACGAGCAGTACTTC.

The chain links TRBV19 to TRBJ2-7, with 10 bases matching TRBD2. Germline assignment: CDR1 LNHDA and CDR2 SQIVND (reference sequence). Trimming took 1 base from V and 0 from J; bases not matched to a gene: 6. This CDR3 comprises 17 residues. CDR3: CASSIVLAGPVSYEQYF. DNA of the CDR3: TGTGCCAGTAGTATAGTACTAGCGGGACCCGTCTCCTACGAGCAGTACTTC.

This clone was picked up one time. CDR3 bases: TGTGCCACCAGTGATTTCTCGGACGGGGAGACAGGGGGTGGCTACACCTTC. This gives the protein CATSDFSDGETGGGYTF. The J gene is TRBJ1-2, the V gene TRBV24-1; 9 bases map to TRBD1. The CDR3 sequence is 17 residues long. The V gene's germline CDR1 is KGHDR and CDR2 SFDVKD. J was trimmed by 7 bases and V by 1 base; bases with no gene match: 12.

The J gene is TRBJ2-1, the V gene TRBV20-1; 9 bases are a match to TRBD2. J lost 8 bases, V lost 3 bases, and 14 bases had no gene match. Per the germline V gene, CDR1 is DFQATT and CDR2 is SNEGSKA (reference sequence). The length of the CDR3 is 16 residues. The CDR3 DNA follows: TGCAGTGCTAGTGGGCGGAGAAGCGGGAGGTCAGATGAGCAGTTCTTC. Protein sequence: CSASGRRSGRSDEQFF.

The genes are TRBV7-3 and TRBJ2-1, with D uncertain. V dropped 4 bases and J dropped 5 bases, with 9 bases sitting between them. This CDR3 region has 13 residues. Germline lookup yields CDR1 SGHTA and CDR2 FQGTGA. Here the CDR3 DNA reads TGTGCCAGCAGCTCCGGTACTCACAATGAGCAGTTCTTC. Its translation: CASSSGTHNEQFF.

The chain has TRBV5-1 and TRBJ2-7; D unclear. There are 16 residues in the CDR3. Germline V CDR1 and CDR2: SGHRS, YFSETQ. Trimming removed 2 bases at V and 0 bases at J, with 15 bases between. The CDR3 sequence: CASSLTGYSGSYEQYF. The CDR3 coding sequence is TGCGCCAGCAGCTTAACCGGGTATTCGGGCTCCTACGAGCAGTACTTC.

This clone appeared once. J is TRBJ2-3 and V is TRBV19; TRBD2 agrees at 8 bases. The germline V gene encodes CDR1 LNHDA and CDR2 SQIVND (reference sequence). Trimming at V came to 3 bases and at J to 4 bases, leaving 6 bases not matched to a gene. This CDR3 region has 15 residues. The CDR3 DNA reads TGTGCCAGTAGTATTGGCGGGAGGAGTGCAGATACGCAGTATTTT. Protein: CASSIGGRSADTQYF.

This rearrangement joins TRBV18 to TRBJ1-2; D is perhaps TRBD1 (6 bases). The germline V gene has CDR1 KGHSH and CDR2 LQKENI. Between the trimmed V and J ends, which lost 3 bases and 4 bases, there was a span of 18 bases. The length of the CDR3 is 16 residues. CDR3 loop: CASSPGTPNNPYGYTF. DNA for the CDR3: TGTGCCAGCTCACCCGGGACACCGAATAATCCCTATGGCTACACCTTC. Together with reference TRBV18 and TRBJ1-2, the CDR3 gives the full variable domain: NAGVMQNPRHLVRRRGQEARLRCSPMKGHSHVYWYRQLPEEGLKFMVYLQKENIIDESGMPKERFSAEFPKEGPSILRIQQVVRGDSAAYFCASSPGTPNNPYGYTFGSGTRLTVV.